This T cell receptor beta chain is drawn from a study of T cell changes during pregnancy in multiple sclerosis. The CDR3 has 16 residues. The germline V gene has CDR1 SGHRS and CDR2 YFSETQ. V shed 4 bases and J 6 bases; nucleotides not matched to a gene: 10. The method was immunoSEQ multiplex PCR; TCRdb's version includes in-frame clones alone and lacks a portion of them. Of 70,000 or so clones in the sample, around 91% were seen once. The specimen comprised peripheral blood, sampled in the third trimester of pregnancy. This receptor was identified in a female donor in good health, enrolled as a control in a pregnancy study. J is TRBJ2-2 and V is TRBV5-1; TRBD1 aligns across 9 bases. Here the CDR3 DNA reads TGCGCCAGCAGCGGGATACAGGGGGCTCGGGCCGGGGAGCTGTTTTTT. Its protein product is CASSGIQGARAGELFF. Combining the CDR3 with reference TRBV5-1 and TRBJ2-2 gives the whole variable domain KAGVTQTPRYLIKTRGQQVTLSCSPISGHRSVSWYQQTPGQGLQFLFEYFSETQRNKGNFPGRFSGRQFSNSRSEMNVSTLELGDSALYLCASSGIQGARAGELFFGEGSRLTVL.